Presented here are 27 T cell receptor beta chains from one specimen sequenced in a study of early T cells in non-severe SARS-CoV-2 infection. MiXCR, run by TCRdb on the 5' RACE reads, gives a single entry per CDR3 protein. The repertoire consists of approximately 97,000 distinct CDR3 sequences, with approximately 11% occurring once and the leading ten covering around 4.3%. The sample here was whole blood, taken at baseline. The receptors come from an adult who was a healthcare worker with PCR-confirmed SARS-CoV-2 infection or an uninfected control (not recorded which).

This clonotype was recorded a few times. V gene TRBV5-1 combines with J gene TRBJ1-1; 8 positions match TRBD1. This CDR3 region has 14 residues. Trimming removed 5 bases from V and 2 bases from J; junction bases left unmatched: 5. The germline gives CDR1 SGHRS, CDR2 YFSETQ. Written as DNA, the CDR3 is TGCGCCAGCAGGGGGGACAGGCTTAACACTGAAGCTTTCTTT. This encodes CASRGDRLNTEAFF.

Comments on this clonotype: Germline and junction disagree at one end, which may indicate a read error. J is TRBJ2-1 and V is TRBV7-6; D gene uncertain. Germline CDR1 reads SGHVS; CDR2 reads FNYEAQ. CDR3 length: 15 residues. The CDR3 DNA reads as TGTGCCGGCAGCCCAACTACTGTCTCCTACAATGAGCAGTTCTTC. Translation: CAGSPTTVSYNEQFF.

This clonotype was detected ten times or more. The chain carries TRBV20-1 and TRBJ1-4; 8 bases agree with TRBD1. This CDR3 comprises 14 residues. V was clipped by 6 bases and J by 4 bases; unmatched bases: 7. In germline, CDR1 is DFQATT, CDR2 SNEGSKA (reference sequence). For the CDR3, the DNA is TGCAGTGCCCATGGGACAGGAAATAATGAAAAACTGTTTTTT. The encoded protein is CSAHGTGNNEKLFF.

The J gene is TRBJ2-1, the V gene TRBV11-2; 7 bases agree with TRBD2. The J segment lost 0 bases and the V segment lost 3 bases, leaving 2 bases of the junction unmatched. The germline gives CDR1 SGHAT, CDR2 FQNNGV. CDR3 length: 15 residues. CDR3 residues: CASSFQRGSYNEQFF. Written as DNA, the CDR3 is TGTGCCAGCAGCTTTCAGCGGGGCTCCTACAATGAGCAGTTCTTC.

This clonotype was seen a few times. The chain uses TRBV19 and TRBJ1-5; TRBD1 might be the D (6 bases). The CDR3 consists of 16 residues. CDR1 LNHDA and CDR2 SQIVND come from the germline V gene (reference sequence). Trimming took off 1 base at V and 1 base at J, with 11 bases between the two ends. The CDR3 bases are TGTGCCAGTAGTATAGGCGGGGGGCAGAGCAATCAGCCCCAGCATTTT. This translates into CASSIGGGQSNQPQHF.

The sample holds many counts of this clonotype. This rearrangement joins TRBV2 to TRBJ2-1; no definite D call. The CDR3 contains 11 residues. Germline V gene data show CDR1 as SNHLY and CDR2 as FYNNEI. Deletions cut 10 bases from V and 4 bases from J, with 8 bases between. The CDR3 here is CATTSYNEQFF. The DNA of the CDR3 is TGTGCCACCACAAGTTACAATGAGCAGTTCTTC. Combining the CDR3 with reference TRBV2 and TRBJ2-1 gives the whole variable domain EPEVTQTPSHQVTQMGQEVILRCVPISNHLYFYWYRQILGQKVEFLVSFYNNEISEKSEIFDDQFSVERPDGSNFTLKIRSTKLEDSAMYFCATTSYNEQFFGPGTRLTVL.

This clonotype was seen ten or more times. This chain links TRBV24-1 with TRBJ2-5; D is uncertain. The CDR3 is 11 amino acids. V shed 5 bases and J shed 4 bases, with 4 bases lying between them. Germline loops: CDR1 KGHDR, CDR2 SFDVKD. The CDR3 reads CATSVGETQYF. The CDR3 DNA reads TGTGCCACCAGTGTAGGAGAGACCCAGTACTTC.

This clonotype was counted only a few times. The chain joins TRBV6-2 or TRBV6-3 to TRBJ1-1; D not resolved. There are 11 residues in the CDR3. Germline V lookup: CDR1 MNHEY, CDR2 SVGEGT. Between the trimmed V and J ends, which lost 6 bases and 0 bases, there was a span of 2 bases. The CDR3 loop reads CASRVNTEAFF. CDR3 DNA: TGTGCCAGCAGGGTGAACACTGAAGCTTTCTTT.

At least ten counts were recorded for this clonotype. The CDR3 reads CASSYSGGQETQYF. The DNA of the CDR3 is TGTGCCAGCAGTTACTCGGGCGGCCAAGAGACCCAGTACTTC. The gene calls are TRBV12-3 or TRBV12-4 and TRBJ2-5; D remains unclear. Trimming took 4 bases from V and 1 from J, leaving 10 bases between them. CDR3 size: 14 residues.

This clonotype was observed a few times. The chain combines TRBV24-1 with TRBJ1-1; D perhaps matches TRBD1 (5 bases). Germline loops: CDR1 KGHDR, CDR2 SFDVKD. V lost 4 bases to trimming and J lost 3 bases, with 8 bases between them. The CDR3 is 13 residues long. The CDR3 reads CATSDRADTEAFF. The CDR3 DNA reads TGTGCCACCAGTGACAGGGCGGACACTGAAGCTTTCTTT.

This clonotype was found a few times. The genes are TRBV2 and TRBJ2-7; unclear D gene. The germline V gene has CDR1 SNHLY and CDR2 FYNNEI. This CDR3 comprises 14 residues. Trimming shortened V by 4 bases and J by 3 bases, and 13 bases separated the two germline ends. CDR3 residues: CASSVTDSRYEQYF. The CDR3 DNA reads TGTGCCAGCAGTGTCACTGATTCTCGCTACGAGCAGTACTTC.

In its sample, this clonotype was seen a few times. Written as DNA, the CDR3 is TGTGCCAGCTCTGCCGGGACTAGCGGGGGGGCCGCCCACGAGCAGTACTTC. Amino acids: CASSAGTSGGAAHEQYF. The chain combines TRBV18 with TRBJ2-7; 16 bases match TRBD2. V was clipped by 6 bases and J by 5 bases; unmatched bases: 10. The germline gives CDR1 KGHSH, CDR2 LQKENI. The CDR3 spans 17 residues.

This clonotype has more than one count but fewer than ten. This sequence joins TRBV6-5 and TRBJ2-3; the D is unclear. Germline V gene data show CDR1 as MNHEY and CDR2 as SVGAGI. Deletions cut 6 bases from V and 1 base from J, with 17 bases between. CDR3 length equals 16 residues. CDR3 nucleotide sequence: TGTGCCAGCAGCCCGGGCCACGGTCGGGGCACAGATACGCAGTATTTT. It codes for CASSPGHGRGTDTQYF.

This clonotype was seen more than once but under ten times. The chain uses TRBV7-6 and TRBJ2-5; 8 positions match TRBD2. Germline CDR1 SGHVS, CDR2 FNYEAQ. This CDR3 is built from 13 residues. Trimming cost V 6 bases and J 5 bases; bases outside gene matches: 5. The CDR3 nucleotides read TGTGCCAGCAGTCCGGGGGGGGCGGAGACCCAGTACTTC. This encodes CASSPGGAETQYF.

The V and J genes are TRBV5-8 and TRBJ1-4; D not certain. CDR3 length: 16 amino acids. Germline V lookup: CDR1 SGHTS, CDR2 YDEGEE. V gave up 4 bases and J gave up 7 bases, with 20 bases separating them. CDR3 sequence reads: CASSPSLAGVGEKLFF. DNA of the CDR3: TGTGCCAGCAGCCCATCCTTGGCCGGGGTGGGTGAAAAACTGTTTTTT.

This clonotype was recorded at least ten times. In DNA, the CDR3 is TGTGCCAGCAGCTCGACAGGGGGCGGTGGAAACACCATATATTTT. It encodes CASSSTGGGGNTIYF. The V call is TRBV7-2, the J call TRBJ1-3; 10 bases align to TRBD1. Germline V gene data show CDR1 as SGHTA and CDR2 as FQGNSA. V shed 4 bases, J shed 3 bases, and the junction held 3 bases outside the gene matches. The CDR3 totals 15 residues.

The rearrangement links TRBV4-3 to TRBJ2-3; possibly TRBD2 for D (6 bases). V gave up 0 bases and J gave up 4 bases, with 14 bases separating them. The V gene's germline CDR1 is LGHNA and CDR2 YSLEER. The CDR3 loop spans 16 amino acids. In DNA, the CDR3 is TGCGCCAGCAGCCAAGATCCCCCAGGAGGGTCAGATACGCAGTATTTT. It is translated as CASSQDPPGGSDTQYF.

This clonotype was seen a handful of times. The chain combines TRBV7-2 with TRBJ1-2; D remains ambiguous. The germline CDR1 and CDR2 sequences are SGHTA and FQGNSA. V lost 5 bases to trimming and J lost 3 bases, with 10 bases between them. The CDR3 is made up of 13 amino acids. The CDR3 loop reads CASSVTDYYGYTF. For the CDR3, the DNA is TGTGCCAGCAGCGTAACAGATTACTATGGCTACACCTTC.

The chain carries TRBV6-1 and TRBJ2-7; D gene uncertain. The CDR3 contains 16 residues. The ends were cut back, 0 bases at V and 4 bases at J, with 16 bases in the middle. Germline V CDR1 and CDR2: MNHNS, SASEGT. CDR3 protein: CASSEADGLWVYEQYF. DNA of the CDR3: TGTGCCAGCAGTGAAGCGGACGGCCTATGGGTATACGAGCAGTACTTC.

In DNA form, the CDR3 reads TGCAGTGCTATAGACAGGACTAGCACAGATACGCAGTATTTT. Protein product: CSAIDRTSTDTQYF. The V and J genes are TRBV20-1 and TRBJ2-3; TRBD1 is a possible D gene (6 bases). This CDR3 is built from 14 residues. Germline-derived CDR1 and CDR2 are DFQATT and SNEGSKA (reference sequence). Trimming pared 4 bases from V and 0 bases from J, leaving 11 bases between.

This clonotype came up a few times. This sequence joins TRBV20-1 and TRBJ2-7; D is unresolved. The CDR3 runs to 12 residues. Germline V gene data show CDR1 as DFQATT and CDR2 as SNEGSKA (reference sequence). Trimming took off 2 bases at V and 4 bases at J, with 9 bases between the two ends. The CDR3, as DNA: TGCAGTGCTAGACCGAACCCATACGAGCAGTACTTC. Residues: CSARPNPYEQYF.

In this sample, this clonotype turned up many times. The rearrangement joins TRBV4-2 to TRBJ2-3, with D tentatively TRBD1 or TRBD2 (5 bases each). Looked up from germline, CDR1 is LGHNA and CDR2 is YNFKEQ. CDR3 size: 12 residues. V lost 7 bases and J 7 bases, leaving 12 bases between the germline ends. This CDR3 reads CASNGGRNTQYF. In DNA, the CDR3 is TGTGCCAGCAATGGGGGAAGGAATACGCAGTATTTT.

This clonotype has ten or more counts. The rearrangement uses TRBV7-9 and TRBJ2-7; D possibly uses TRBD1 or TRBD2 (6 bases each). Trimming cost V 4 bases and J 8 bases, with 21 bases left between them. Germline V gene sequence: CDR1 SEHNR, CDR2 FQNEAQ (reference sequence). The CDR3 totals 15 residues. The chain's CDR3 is CASSSPGAGKPKQYF. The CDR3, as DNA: TGTGCCAGCAGCTCCCCGGGGGCAGGGAAGCCTAAGCAGTACTTC.

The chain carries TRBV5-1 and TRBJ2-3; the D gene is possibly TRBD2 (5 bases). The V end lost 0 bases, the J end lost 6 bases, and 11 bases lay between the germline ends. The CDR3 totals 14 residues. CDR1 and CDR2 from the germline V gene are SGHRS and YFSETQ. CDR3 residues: CASSLVEIADTQYF. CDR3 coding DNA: TGCGCCAGCAGCTTGGTGGAAATAGCGGATACGCAGTATTTT.

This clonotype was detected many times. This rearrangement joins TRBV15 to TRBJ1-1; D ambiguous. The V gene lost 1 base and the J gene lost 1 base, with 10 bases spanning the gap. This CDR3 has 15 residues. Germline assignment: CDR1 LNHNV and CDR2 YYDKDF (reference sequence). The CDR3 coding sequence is TGTGCCACCAGCAGAGCAAGGGCAGGGAACACTGAAGCTTTCTTT. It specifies CATSRARAGNTEAFF.

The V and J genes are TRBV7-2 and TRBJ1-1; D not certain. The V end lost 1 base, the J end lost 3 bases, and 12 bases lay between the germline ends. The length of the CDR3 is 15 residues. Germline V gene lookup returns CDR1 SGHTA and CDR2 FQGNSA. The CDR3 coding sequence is TGTGCCAGCAGCTTAGAGGTTGCAACGTACACTGAAGCTTTCTTT. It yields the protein CASSLEVATYTEAFF.

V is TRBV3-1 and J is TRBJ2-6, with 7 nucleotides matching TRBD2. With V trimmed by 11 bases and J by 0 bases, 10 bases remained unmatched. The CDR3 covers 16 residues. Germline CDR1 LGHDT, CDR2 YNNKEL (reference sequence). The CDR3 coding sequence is TGTGCCCGTAACGGGACTACACGCTCTGGGGCCAACGTCCTGACTTTC. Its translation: CARNGTTRSGANVLTF.